The rows below give T cell receptor beta chains drawn from one sample of a study of T cells after yellow fever vaccination. TCRdb re-derived calls from the 5' RACE reads in MiXCR, one entry per CDR3 protein. The sample holds 300,000 to 450,000 distinct CDR3 sequences, approximately 6% seen once. Material: PBMCs, obtained 5 days after the yellow fever booster vaccination. The receptors come from a man aged 25-45 years who received the YFV17D yellow fever vaccine. Both conserved end residues are part of each CDR3. The order of the fields is clone size, D gene, J gene, V gene, CDR3 protein, CDR3 DNA. The D gene is left open where the match is weak. The size entry is marked missing in some rows and otherwise reads once, few, many or a size class.

abundance: few
d_gene: TRBD1
j_gene: TRBJ1-2
v_gene: TRBV29-1
CDR3aa: CSVDRDRGLYGYTF
CDR3nt: TGCAGCGTTGACCGGGACAGGGGGCTGTATGGCTACACCTTC

abundance: .
d_gene: TRBD1
j_gene: TRBJ2-3
v_gene: TRBV6-1
CDR3aa: CASRQGPLTDTQYF
CDR3nt: TGTGCCAGCAGACAGGGGCCGCTCACAGATACGCAGTATTTT

abundance: many
d_gene: .
j_gene: TRBJ1-2
v_gene: TRBV20-1
CDR3aa: CSAREPQTVTGYTF
CDR3nt: TGCAGTGCTAGAGAGCCGCAAACGGTAACTGGCTACACCTTC

abundance: many
d_gene: .
j_gene: TRBJ2-7
v_gene: TRBV12-3/TRBV12-4
CDR3aa: CASSPSVSEQYF
CDR3nt: TGTGCCAGCAGCCCGTCAGTGTCCGAGCAGTACTTC

abundance: .
d_gene: TRBD1
j_gene: TRBJ2-6
v_gene: TRBV11-1
CDR3aa: CASSLEVGQGAGANVLTF
CDR3nt: TGTGCCAGCAGCTTAGAGGTTGGACAGGGAGCTGGGGCCAACGTCCTGACTTTC

abundance: .
d_gene: TRBD1
j_gene: TRBJ1-1
v_gene: TRBV5-6
CDR3aa: CASSTPDRGEAFF
CDR3nt: TGTGCCAGCAGCACCCCGGACAGGGGTGAAGCTTTCTTT

abundance: few
d_gene: .
j_gene: TRBJ1-2
v_gene: TRBV13
CDR3aa: CASSMDEDNYGYTF
CDR3nt: TGTGCCAGCAGCATGGACGAAGATAACTATGGCTACACCTTC

abundance: many
d_gene: .
j_gene: TRBJ2-6
v_gene: TRBV29-1
CDR3aa: CSVVAGSSGANVLTF
CDR3nt: TGCAGCGTTGTCGCAGGGTCCTCTGGGGCCAACGTCCTGACTTTC

abundance: .
d_gene: TRBD1
j_gene: TRBJ2-7
v_gene: TRBV30
CDR3aa: CAWARTGSYEQYF
CDR3nt: TGTGCCTGGGCCCGGACAGGTTCCTACGAGCAGTACTTC

abundance: .
d_gene: .
j_gene: TRBJ1-4
v_gene: TRBV5-1
CDR3aa: CASSLDPTNEKLFF
CDR3nt: TGCGCCAGCAGCTTGGACCCAACTAATGAAAAACTGTTTTTT

abundance: .
d_gene: TRBD2
j_gene: TRBJ2-3
v_gene: TRBV27
CDR3aa: CASSLPGTSGRSDTQCF
CDR3nt: TGTGCCAGCAGTCTTCCAGGGACTAGCGGGAGATCGGATACGCAGTGTTTT

abundance: many
d_gene: .
j_gene: TRBJ2-2
v_gene: TRBV4-3
CDR3aa: CASSPEDGGYTGELFF
CDR3nt: TGCGCCAGCAGCCCGGAGGACGGGGGTTACACCGGGGAGCTGTTTTTT

abundance: .
d_gene: TRBD1
j_gene: TRBJ2-2
v_gene: TRBV29-1
CDR3aa: CSTTGVGTGELFF
CDR3nt: TGCAGCACTACAGGGGTCGGGACCGGGGAGCTGTTTTTT

abundance: few
d_gene: .
j_gene: TRBJ2-2
v_gene: TRBV19
CDR3aa: CASSIEGRYTGELFF
CDR3nt: TGTGCCAGTAGTATTGAAGGGCGATACACCGGGGAGCTGTTTTTT

abundance: few
d_gene: .
j_gene: TRBJ2-7
v_gene: TRBV6-6
CDR3aa: CASMVGSHEQYF
CDR3nt: TGTGCCAGCATGGTAGGGTCCCACGAGCAGTACTTC

abundance: few
d_gene: .
j_gene: TRBJ2-2
v_gene: TRBV6-5
CDR3aa: CASSYVSVYTGELFF
CDR3nt: TGTGCCAGCAGTTACGTGTCAGTCTACACCGGGGAGCTGTTTTTT

abundance: few
d_gene: .
j_gene: TRBJ2-2
v_gene: TRBV5-1
CDR3aa: CASSSLTGTGELFF
CDR3nt: TGCGCCAGCAGCTCCCTTACAGGGACCGGGGAGCTGTTTTTT

abundance: .
d_gene: .
j_gene: TRBJ1-2
v_gene: TRBV6-1
CDR3aa: CASRPHEGANYGYTF
CDR3nt: TGTGCCAGCAGACCCCATGAGGGAGCTAACTATGGCTACACCTTC

abundance: few
d_gene: .
j_gene: TRBJ2-1
v_gene: TRBV23-1
CDR3aa: CASSQSSSYNEQFF
CDR3nt: TGCGCCAGCAGTCAATCGAGCTCCTACAATGAGCAGTTCTTC

abundance: many
d_gene: .
j_gene: TRBJ2-5
v_gene: TRBV18
CDR3aa: CASSPTIQETQYF
CDR3nt: TGTGCCAGCTCACCCACGATCCAAGAGACCCAGTACTTC

abundance: few
d_gene: .
j_gene: TRBJ1-5
v_gene: TRBV7-2
CDR3aa: CASSPSTGREKQPQHF
CDR3nt: TGTGCCAGCAGCCCAAGTACAGGGAGAGAGAAACAGCCCCAGCATTTT

abundance: .
d_gene: TRBD2
j_gene: TRBJ2-3
v_gene: TRBV24-1
CDR3aa: CATSDLGTSSDTQYF
CDR3nt: TGTGCCACCAGTGATTTGGGGACTAGCTCGGATACGCAGTATTTT

abundance: few
d_gene: TRBD1
j_gene: TRBJ1-4
v_gene: TRBV20-1
CDR3aa: CSVAGTGKEKLFF
CDR3nt: TGCAGTGTCGCCGGGACAGGGAAAGAAAAACTGTTTTTT

abundance: few
d_gene: .
j_gene: TRBJ2-7
v_gene: TRBV5-1
CDR3aa: CASSLSAGTEQYF
CDR3nt: TGCGCCAGCAGCTTGTCAGCAGGTACCGAGCAGTACTTC

abundance: many
d_gene: TRBD2
j_gene: TRBJ2-5
v_gene: TRBV5-1
CDR3aa: CASSPWTSGGQETQYF
CDR3nt: TGCGCCAGCAGCCCGTGGACTAGCGGGGGCCAAGAGACCCAGTACTTC

abundance: few
d_gene: TRBD1
j_gene: TRBJ1-6
v_gene: TRBV4-3
CDR3aa: CASSQDPGTGTSPLHF
CDR3nt: TGCGCCAGCAGCCAAGATCCGGGGACAGGTACATCACCCCTCCACTTT

abundance: .
d_gene: .
j_gene: TRBJ2-1
v_gene: TRBV5-4
CDR3aa: CASSRTSLGYNEQFF
CDR3nt: TGTGCCAGCAGTCGGACGAGCTTGGGTTACAATGAGCAGTTCTTC

abundance: few
d_gene: .
j_gene: TRBJ1-1
v_gene: TRBV30
CDR3aa: CAWSRDNTEAFF
CDR3nt: TGTGCCTGGAGCCGGGACAACACTGAAGCTTTCTTT

abundance: few
d_gene: .
j_gene: TRBJ2-2
v_gene: TRBV6-2/TRBV6-3
CDR3aa: CASTSGTGELFF
CDR3nt: TGTGCCAGCACCTCCGGAACCGGGGAGCTGTTTTTT

abundance: few
d_gene: .
j_gene: TRBJ1-5
v_gene: TRBV15
CDR3aa: CATSRAPEDQPQHF
CDR3nt: TGTGCCACCAGCAGAGCGCCAGAAGATCAGCCCCAGCATTTT

abundance: few
d_gene: TRBD2
j_gene: TRBJ2-2
v_gene: TRBV3-1
CDR3aa: CASSQTSGSTGELFF
CDR3nt: TGTGCCAGCAGCCAGACTAGCGGGAGTACCGGGGAGCTGTTTTTT

abundance: few
d_gene: TRBD2
j_gene: TRBJ2-1
v_gene: TRBV5-1
CDR3aa: CASSSSGLEQFF
CDR3nt: TGCGCCAGCAGCTCTAGCGGGCTTGAGCAGTTCTTC

abundance: few
d_gene: TRBD1
j_gene: TRBJ1-6
v_gene: TRBV27
CDR3aa: CASSFRDRGAPLHF
CDR3nt: TGTGCCAGCAGCTTCCGGGACAGGGGGGCTCCCCTCCACTTT

abundance: few
d_gene: .
j_gene: TRBJ1-5
v_gene: TRBV10-3
CDR3aa: CAIGQGRDQPQHF
CDR3nt: TGTGCCATCGGCCAGGGGAGGGATCAGCCCCAGCATTTT

abundance: few
d_gene: .
j_gene: TRBJ1-2
v_gene: TRBV20-1
CDR3aa: CSAPDWANYGYTF
CDR3nt: TGCAGTGCCCCTGACTGGGCTAACTATGGCTACACCTTC